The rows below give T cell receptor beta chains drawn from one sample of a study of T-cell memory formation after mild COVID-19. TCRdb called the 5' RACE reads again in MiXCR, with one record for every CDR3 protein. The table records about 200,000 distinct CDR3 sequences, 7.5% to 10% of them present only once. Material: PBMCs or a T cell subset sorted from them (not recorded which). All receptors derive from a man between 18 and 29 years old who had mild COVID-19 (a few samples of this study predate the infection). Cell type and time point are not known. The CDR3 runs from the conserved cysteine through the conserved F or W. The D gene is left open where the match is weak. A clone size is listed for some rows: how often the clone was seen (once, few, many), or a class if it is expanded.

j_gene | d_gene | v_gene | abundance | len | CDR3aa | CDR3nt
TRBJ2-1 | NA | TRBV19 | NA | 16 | CASSSGTQSSYNEQFF | TGTGCCAGTAGTTCCGGGACTCAGAGCTCCTACAATGAGCAGTTCTTC
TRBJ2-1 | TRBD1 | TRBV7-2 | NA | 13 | CASSLNGRDREFF | TGTGCCAGCAGCTTGAATGGCCGGGACAGGGAATTCTTC
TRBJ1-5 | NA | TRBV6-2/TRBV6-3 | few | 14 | CASSRSRAAQPQHF | TGTGCCAGCAGTCGATCCAGGGCAGCTCAGCCCCAGCATTTT
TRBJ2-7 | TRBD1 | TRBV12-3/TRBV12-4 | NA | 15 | CASSSQGTVTYEQYF | TGTGCCAGCAGTAGTCAGGGGACAGTCACCTACGAGCAGTACTTC
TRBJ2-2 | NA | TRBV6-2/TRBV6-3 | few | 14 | CASTNPWDTGELFF | TGTGCCAGCACCAACCCCTGGGACACCGGGGAGCTGTTTTTT
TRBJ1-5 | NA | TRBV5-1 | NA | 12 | CASPGPNQPQHF | TGCGCCTCCCCGGGGCCAAATCAGCCCCAGCATTTT
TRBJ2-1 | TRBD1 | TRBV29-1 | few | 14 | CSVAWTGGINEQFF | TGCAGCGTTGCGTGGACAGGGGGTATCAATGAGCAGTTCTTC
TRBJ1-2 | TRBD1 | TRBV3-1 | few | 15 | CASSQDSTGTGGYTF | TGTGCCAGCAGCCAAGACTCGACCGGGACAGGAGGCTACACCTTC
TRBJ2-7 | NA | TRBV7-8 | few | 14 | CASSLKRVSYEQYF | TGTGCCAGCAGCTTAAAGAGGGTATCCTACGAGCAGTACTTC
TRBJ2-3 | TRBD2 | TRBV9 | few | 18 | CASSVGGSGGHRTDTQYF | TGTGCCAGCAGCGTAGGAGGTAGCGGGGGGCATCGCACAGATACGCAGTATTTT
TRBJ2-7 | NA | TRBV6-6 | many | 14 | CASSGSGGFYEQYF | TGTGCCAGCAGCGGGTCCGGCGGTTTCTACGAGCAGTACTTC
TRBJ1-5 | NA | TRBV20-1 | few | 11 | CSAGGTQPQHF | TGCAGTGCTGGAGGGACTCAGCCCCAGCATTTT
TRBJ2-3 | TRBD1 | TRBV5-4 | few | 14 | CASSTGQGTDTQYF | TGTGCCAGCAGCACTGGACAGGGCACAGATACGCAGTATTTT
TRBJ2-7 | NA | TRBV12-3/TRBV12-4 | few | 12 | CASSGPSYEQYF | TGTGCCAGCAGTGGTCCCTCCTACGAGCAGTACTTC
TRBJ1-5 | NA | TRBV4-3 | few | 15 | CASSQDLFGNQPQHF | TGCGCCAGCAGCCAAGACCTATTTGGCAATCAGCCCCAGCATTTT
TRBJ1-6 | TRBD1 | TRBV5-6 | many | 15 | CASSSAPGQTSPLHF | TGTGCCAGCAGCTCAGCCCCGGGACAGACCTCACCCCTCCACTTT
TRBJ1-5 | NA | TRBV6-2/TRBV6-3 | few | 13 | CASRDTPNQPQHF | TGTGCCAGCAGAGACACGCCCAATCAGCCCCAGCATTTT
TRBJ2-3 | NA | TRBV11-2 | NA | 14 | CASSLGLADDTQYF | TGTGCCAGCAGCTTAGGGCTAGCTGACGATACGCAGTATTTT
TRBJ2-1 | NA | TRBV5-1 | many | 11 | CASSLADEQFF | TGCGCCAGCAGCTTGGCGGATGAGCAGTTCTTC
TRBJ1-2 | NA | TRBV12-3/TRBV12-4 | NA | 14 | CASRWGGLSYGYTF | TGTGCCAGCAGGTGGGGAGGCTTAAGCTATGGCTACACCTTC
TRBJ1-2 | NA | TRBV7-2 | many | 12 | CASSSPGRGYTF | TGTGCCAGCAGCTCACCGGGGAGGGGCTACACCTTC
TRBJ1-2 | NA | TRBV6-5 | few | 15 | CASSYSGKANYGYTF | TGTGCCAGCAGTTACTCCGGCAAAGCAAACTATGGCTACACCTTC
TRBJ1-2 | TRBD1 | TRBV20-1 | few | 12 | CSRNRGDYGYTF | TGCAGCCGAAACAGGGGTGACTATGGCTACACCTTC
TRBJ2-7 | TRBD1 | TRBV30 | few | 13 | CAYSRDSPYEQYF | TGTGCCTACTCACGGGACAGCCCCTACGAGCAGTACTTC
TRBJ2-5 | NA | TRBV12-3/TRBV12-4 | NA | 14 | CASSLGEFQETQYF | TGTGCCAGCAGTTTAGGGGAATTCCAAGAGACCCAGTACTTC
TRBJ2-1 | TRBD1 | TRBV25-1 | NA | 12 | CASGQGLDEQFF | TGTGCCAGCGGACAGGGACTCGATGAGCAGTTCTTC
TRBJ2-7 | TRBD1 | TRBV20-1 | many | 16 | CSAPSAGTGILGEQYF | TGCAGTGCTCCTAGTGCCGGGACAGGGATTCTGGGCGAGCAGTACTTC
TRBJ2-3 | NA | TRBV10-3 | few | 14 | CAISVQEGWDTQYF | TGTGCCATCAGTGTGCAGGAGGGATGGGATACGCAGTATTTT
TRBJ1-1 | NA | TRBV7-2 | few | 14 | CASSLNQADTEAFF | TGTGCCAGCAGCTTAAACCAAGCGGACACTGAAGCTTTCTTT
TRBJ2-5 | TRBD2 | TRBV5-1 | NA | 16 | CASSPTSGGFQETQYF | TGCGCCAGCAGCCCGACTAGCGGGGGGTTCCAAGAGACCCAGTACTTC
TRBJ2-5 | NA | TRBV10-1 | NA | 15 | CASSESRVYQETQYF | TGCGCCAGCAGTGAATCTAGGGTGTACCAAGAGACCCAGTACTTC
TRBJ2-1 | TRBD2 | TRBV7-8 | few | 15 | CASSSRAGGLGEQFF | TGTGCCAGCAGCTCACGAGCGGGGGGGCTAGGTGAGCAGTTCTTC
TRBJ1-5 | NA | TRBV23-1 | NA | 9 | CASIQPQHF | TGCGCCAGCATTCAGCCCCAGCATTTT
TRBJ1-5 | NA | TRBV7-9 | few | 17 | CASSPGSGVGGRQPQHF | TGTGCCAGCAGCCCCGGATCAGGGGTTGGAGGTCGGCAGCCCCAGCATTTT
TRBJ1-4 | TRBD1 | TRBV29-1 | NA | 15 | CSVTGPLGHNEKLFF | TGCAGCGTGACAGGGCCGCTAGGACATAATGAAAAACTGTTTTTT
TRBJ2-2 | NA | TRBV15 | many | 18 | CATSSQGSSQFFTGELFF | TGTGCCACCAGCAGCCAGGGGTCCTCTCAATTTTTTACCGGGGAGCTGTTTTTT
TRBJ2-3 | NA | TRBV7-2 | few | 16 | CASSFAPRSSTDTQYF | TGTGCCAGCAGCTTTGCCCCCCGAAGTAGCACAGATACGCAGTATTTT
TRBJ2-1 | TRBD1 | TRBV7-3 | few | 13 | CASSPGTVNEQFF | TGTGCCAGCAGCCCAGGGACAGTCAATGAGCAGTTCTTC
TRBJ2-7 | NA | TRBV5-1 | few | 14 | CASSPGARGGEQYF | TGCGCCAGCAGCCCCGGAGCCAGGGGAGGCGAGCAGTACTTC
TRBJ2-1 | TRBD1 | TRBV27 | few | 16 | CASSLPLGQGYNEQFF | TGTGCCAGCAGTCTACCCTTGGGACAGGGGTACAATGAGCAGTTCTTC
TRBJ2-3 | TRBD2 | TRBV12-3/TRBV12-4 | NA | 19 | CASSFVAGLAPYSTDTQYF | TGTGCCAGCAGTTTTGTAGCGGGCTTGGCCCCGTATAGCACAGATACGCAGTATTTT
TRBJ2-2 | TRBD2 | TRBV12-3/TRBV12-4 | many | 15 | CASSQRLAGTGELFF | TGTGCCAGCAGTCAAAGACTAGCGGGGACCGGGGAGCTGTTTTTT